Listed below are T cell receptor beta chains from one sample, sequenced in a study of T cells in Graves' hyperthyroidism and ophthalmopathy. MiXCR was run by TCRdb on the multiplex PCR reads, yielding one entry per CDR3 protein. The sample records 300,000 to 350,000 distinct CDR3 sequences, approximately 15% being singletons. Sequencing used blood. These receptors came from a woman younger than 45 with Graves' hyperthyroidism. Both conserved end residues are part of each CDR3. D genes are given only for firm matches. Clone sizes are given selectively: once, few, many, or a class where the clone is expanded.

- | TRBJ1-3 | - | TRBV30 | CAWSVLLRGSGNTIYF | TGTGCCTGGAGTGTACTTTTGAGGGGCTCTGGAAACACCATATATTTT
many | TRBJ2-2 | TRBD2 | TRBV11-3 | CASRLAGSTGELFF | TGTGCCAGCAGACTAGCGGGGTCCACCGGGGAGCTGTTTTTT
many | TRBJ1-1 | - | TRBV18 | CASSPGADEAFF | TGTGCCAGCTCACCGGGGGCAGATGAAGCTTTCTTT
once | TRBJ2-5 | TRBD1 | TRBV28 | CASSRSGKGAKRQETQYF | TGTGCCAGCAGCCGAAGTGGGAAGGGGGCGAAGCGTCAAGAGACCCAGTACTTC
once | TRBJ2-7 | - | TRBV6-1 | CATSGLLKEQYF | TGTGCCACTTCCGGACTCCTAAAGGAGCAGTACTTC
- | TRBJ2-7 | - | TRBV6-2/TRBV6-3 | CASRGNRIYEQYF | TGTGCCAGCAGGGGAAACAGGATCTACGAGCAGTACTTC
- | TRBJ1-1 | - | TRBV30 | CAWSVLGSPNTEAFF | TGTGCCTGGAGTGTACTAGGCAGCCCGAACACTGAAGCTTTCTTT
many | TRBJ1-3 | - | TRBV4-2 | CASSQSEGSGNTIYF | TGTGCCAGCAGCCAGTCTGAGGGATCTGGAAACACCATATATTTT
- | TRBJ1-4 | TRBD1 | TRBV4-3 | CASSQGDRVEEKLFF | TGCGCCAGCAGCCAAGGGGACAGGGTGGAGGAAAAACTGTTTTTT
many | TRBJ2-2 | TRBD2 | TRBV10-1 | CASSESGANGELFF | TGCGCCAGCAGTGAAAGCGGGGCGAACGGGGAGCTGTTTTTT
- | TRBJ2-7 | - | TRBV6-2/TRBV6-3 | CASSYRHPRDQSYEQYF | TGTGCCAGCAGTTACCGACACCCCCGGGACCAGAGCTACGAGCAGTACTTC
many | TRBJ2-7 | - | TRBV7-9 | CASSGTGNEQYF | TGTGCCAGCAGCGGAACAGGGAACGAGCAGTACTTC
many | TRBJ2-1 | TRBD2 | TRBV20-1 | CSAPNRAGATDEQFF | TGCAGTGCCCCAAACCGGGCGGGAGCCACGGACGAGCAGTTCTTC
- | TRBJ2-3 | - | TRBV10-3 | CATGGFSDTQYF | TGTGCCACCGGGGGTTTTTCAGATACGCAGTATTTT
many | TRBJ2-3 | - | TRBV12-3/TRBV12-4 | CASSLSNPADTQYF | TGTGCCAGCAGTTTAAGTAACCCTGCAGATACGCAGTATTTT
many | TRBJ2-7 | TRBD2 | TRBV12-3/TRBV12-4 | CASSPSGRAEEQYF | TGTGCCAGCAGCCCTAGCGGGAGGGCCGAGGAGCAGTACTTC
many | TRBJ1-1 | - | TRBV12-3/TRBV12-4 | CASSPTSNEAFF | TGTGCCAGCAGCCCCACCTCAAACGAAGCTTTCTTT
many | TRBJ2-1 | - | TRBV12-5 | CASGLSGLNEQFF | TGTGCTAGTGGCCTCTCAGGGCTCAATGAGCAGTTCTTC
- | TRBJ2-7 | TRBD1 | TRBV18 | CASSPPGTDVYEQYF | TGTGCCAGCTCACCACCCGGGACAGATGTCTACGAGCAGTACTTC
few | TRBJ2-2 | TRBD1 | TRBV7-9 | CASSLAGTGYAGELFF | TGTGCCAGCAGCTTAGCGGGGACAGGATACGCCGGGGAGCTGTTTTTT
few | TRBJ2-7 | TRBD2 | TRBV20-1 | CSLNRGRTFYEQYF | TGCAGTCTAAACCGCGGGAGGACATTCTACGAGCAGTACTTC
few | TRBJ1-2 | - | TRBV2 | CASRLRDSYGYTF | TGTGCCAGCAGGTTAAGGGACTCCTATGGCTACACCTTC
few | TRBJ2-1 | - | TRBV19 | CASSLGPEQFF | TGTGCCAGTAGTCTGGGACCGGAGCAGTTCTTC
few | TRBJ2-1 | TRBD1 | TRBV2 | CASSVGVGTGGDEQFF | TGTGCCAGCAGTGTTGGTGTTGGGACAGGGGGCGATGAGCAGTTCTTC
few | TRBJ2-7 | - | TRBV4-1 | CASSQFQGPYEQYF | TGCGCCAGCAGCCAATTCCAGGGACCCTACGAGCAGTACTTC
many | TRBJ1-2 | - | TRBV28 | CASIPRAFYGYTF | TGTGCCAGCATCCCCAGGGCGTTCTATGGCTACACCTTC
many | TRBJ2-5 | TRBD1 | TRBV28 | CASSHPGQVLLETQYF | TGTGCCAGCAGTCACCCGGGACAGGTACTTTTGGAGACCCAGTACTTC
- | TRBJ1-2 | TRBD1 | TRBV19 | CASSISEGAFGYTF | TGTGCCAGTAGTATATCAGAGGGGGCGTTTGGCTACACCTTC
- | TRBJ1-5 | TRBD1 | TRBV12-3/TRBV12-4 | CASSLGTGLRRNQPQHF | TGTGCCAGCAGTTTAGGGACAGGGTTGAGGAGAAATCAGCCCCAGCATTTT
many | TRBJ2-5 | TRBD2 | TRBV28 | CASSGWRASGETQYF | TGTGCCAGCAGTGGGTGGAGAGCTAGCGGAGAGACCCAGTACTTC
- | TRBJ2-3 | - | TRBV18 | CASSQDPDTQYF | TGTGCCAGCTCACAGGATCCAGATACGCAGTATTTT
many | TRBJ1-2 | - | TRBV28 | CASSVPGASFYGYTF | TGTGCCAGCAGTGTCCCTGGAGCCAGCTTTTATGGCTACACCTTC
many | TRBJ2-5 | TRBD1 | TRBV10-3 | CAIRGQGQETQYF | TGTGCCATCAGAGGACAGGGCCAAGAGACCCAGTACTTC
few | TRBJ2-5 | - | TRBV6-1 | CASSPRGSEETQYF | TGTGCCAGCAGCCCGAGGGGCAGTGAAGAGACCCAGTACTTC
few | TRBJ1-6 | TRBD1 | TRBV5-6 | CASSSKAGQAFSPLHF | TGTGCCAGCAGCTCCAAAGCCGGACAGGCTTTTTCACCCCTCCACTTT